A selection of T cell receptor beta chains follows, all from one sample in a study of blood T cell dynamics during melanoma immunotherapy. TCRdb keeps only in-frame clones here, not all; method: immunoSEQ multiplex PCR. The data contain 11,000 or so clones, more than 70% of them seen just once; the ten biggest clones take up more than 5.5%. The sample in question was blood, obtained from a patient treated with checkpoint blockade. The receptors were sampled from a human donor with melanoma. CDR3s include the opening cysteine and the closing phenylalanine or tryptophan. D genes are given only for firm matches. Some rows mark clone size as missing; the rest say once, few, many or name a class of expanded clone.

size,J,V,D,DNA,CDR3
once,TRBJ1-1,TRBV6-1,NA,TGTGCCAGCAGTGAAGGTGGTACAGCGAACACTGAAGCTTTCTTT,CASSEGGTANTEAFF
NA,TRBJ2-2,TRBV5-1,TRBD1,TGCGCCAGCAGCTTGGGAGGGGGCGACACCGGGGAGCTGTTTTTT,CASSLGGGDTGELFF
NA,TRBJ2-3,TRBV7-8,NA,TGTGCCAGCAGCTTAGCCACAGATACGCAGTATTTT,CASSLATDTQYF
NA,TRBJ2-3,TRBV4-3,NA,TGCGCCAGCAGCCAAGAGAGTTACCGCACAGATACGCAGTATTTT,CASSQESYRTDTQYF
NA,TRBJ2-1,TRBV7-9,NA,TGTGCCAGCAGCTTAGCGATTAGTGTGGGGCAGTTCTTC,CASSLAISVGQFF
NA,TRBJ2-6,TRBV5-5,NA,TGTGCCAGCAGCTTGGAGGGATTTAGCTCTGGGGCCAACGTCCTGACTTTC,CASSLEGFSSGANVLTF
NA,TRBJ2-7,TRBV19,TRBD1,TGTGCCAGTAACAACAGGGGGAGTTCCTACGAGCAGTACTTC,CASNNRGSSYEQYF
NA,TRBJ1-4,TRBV30,NA,TGTGCCTGGAGTAGGGGACGGTTTAATGAAAAACTGTTTTTT,CAWSRGRFNEKLFF
NA,TRBJ1-5,TRBV6-5,NA,TGTGCCAGCAGTTACCGCACTCCCTATAGCAATCAGCCCCAGCATTTT,CASSYRTPYSNQPQHF
NA,TRBJ2-1,TRBV7-7,TRBD2,TGTGCCAGCAGTCCCGGGACTAGCGGGGTTAATGAGCAGTTCTTC,CASSPGTSGVNEQFF
NA,TRBJ2-3,TRBV15,TRBD2,TGTGCCACCAGCAGTCGGAACGGGGGGTGGGGAGATACGCAGTATTTT,CATSSRNGGWGDTQYF
NA,TRBJ1-1,TRBV5-6,NA,TGTGCCAGCAGCTACGGTCATATCAACACTGAAGCTTTCTTT,CASSYGHINTEAFF
NA,TRBJ1-2,TRBV30,NA,TGTGCCTCCACTCGCGGCCGAGCTAACTATGGCTACACCTTC,CASTRGRANYGYTF
NA,TRBJ2-1,TRBV2,TRBD2,TGTGCCAGCAGTGAATGGACTAGCGGGAGAGACAATGAGCAGTTCTTC,CASSEWTSGRDNEQFF
NA,TRBJ2-6,TRBV7-2,NA,TGTGCCAGCAGCTTGAGACGGTCCTCTGGGGCCAACGTCCTGACTTTC,CASSLRRSSGANVLTF
NA,TRBJ2-7,TRBV6-5,TRBD2,TGTGCCAGCAGGGATAGCGGGGGGCCGTCCTACGAGCAGTACTTC,CASRDSGGPSYEQYF
NA,TRBJ1-3,TRBV6-5,NA,TGTGCCAGCAGTGCCCGGGGGGCTGGAAACACCATATATTTT,CASSARGAGNTIYF
few,TRBJ1-5,TRBV19,TRBD1,TGTGCCAGTAGTTTCCGACAGGGAGGTCAGCCCCAGCATTTT,CASSFRQGGQPQHF
once,TRBJ2-3,TRBV6-6,NA,TGTGCCAGCAGTTCGTCGGATGTAGGCACAGATACGCAGTATTTT,CASSSSDVGTDTQYF
NA,TRBJ2-2,TRBV29-1,NA,TGCAGCGTCCTCTCTCTTACGAACACCGGGGAGCTGTTTTTT,CSVLSLTNTGELFF
NA,TRBJ1-2,TRBV7-2,NA,TGTGCCAGCAGCCCCCCGGGCCAAGGGGGCTACACCTTC,CASSPPGQGGYTF
NA,TRBJ2-7,TRBV30,NA,TGTGCCTGGAGTAGGCAGACGGGATACGAGCAGTACTTC,CAWSRQTGYEQYF
NA,TRBJ2-7,TRBV5-3,NA,TGTGCCAGAAGCTTGGGGACGCTCTACGAGCAGTACTTC,CARSLGTLYEQYF
NA,TRBJ1-4,TRBV7-4,TRBD1,TGTGCCAGCAGCATCCGGGACAGCTGCCCGGAAGAACTGTTTTTT,CASSIRDSCPEELFF
NA,TRBJ1-2,TRBV5-6,NA,TGTGCCAGCAGCCCGGGGTCCTATGGCCACACCTTC,CASSPGSYGHTF
NA,TRBJ2-7,TRBV7-3,NA,TGTGCCAGCAGCCTGGAGAGCGGGCCCTACGAGCAGTACTTC,CASSLESGPYEQYF
NA,TRBJ1-2,TRBV11-2,TRBD1,TGTGCCAGCAGCTTAGGCAGTGGGACAGCTAACTATGGCTACACCTTC,CASSLGSGTANYGYTF
NA,TRBJ2-1,TRBV7-3,TRBD1,TGTGCCAGCAGCTTACAGGACAGGGTGGCCAATGAGCAGTTCTTC,CASSLQDRVANEQFF
NA,TRBJ2-5,TRBV5-5,NA,TGTGCCAGCAGCTTTAGCCCCCGTCAGGGGCCCCGTGGGGAGACCCAGTACTTC,CASSFSPRQGPRGETQYF
NA,TRBJ1-4,TRBV9,TRBD1,TGTGCCAGCAGCGCCAGGGGGGGCGGTGAAAAACTGTTTTTT,CASSARGGGEKLFF
NA,TRBJ2-4,TRBV5-1,NA,TGCGCCAGCAGCTTTCCAGGGGAGGACATTCAGTACTTC,CASSFPGEDIQYF
NA,TRBJ1-2,TRBV10-3,TRBD1,TGTGCCATCAGTGAAGGGGGACAGGGCTCCAACTATGGCTACACCTTC,CAISEGGQGSNYGYTF
NA,TRBJ2-5,TRBV5-1,NA,TGCGCCAGCAGCTTGGTAGTCGGGGCCAGCGAGACCCAGTACTTC,CASSLVVGASETQYF
NA,TRBJ1-5,TRBV5-1,NA,TGCGCCAGCAGCTTGGACGGGGGAGCTGGAGAAAGCAATCAGCCCCAGCATTTT,CASSLDGGAGESNQPQHF
NA,TRBJ1-1,TRBV5-5,NA,TGTGCCAGCAGCTTGATGCCAGGGACGAACACTGAAGCTTTCTTT,CASSLMPGTNTEAFF
NA,TRBJ1-5,TRBV19,TRBD1,TGTGCCAGTAGGCGACAGGGGACTAGCAATCAGCCCCAGCATTTT,CASRRQGTSNQPQHF
NA,TRBJ2-2,TRBV5-1,TRBD1,TGCGCCAGCAGCTTGGAAGACAGGGGGAACACCGGGGAGCTGTTTTTT,CASSLEDRGNTGELFF
NA,TRBJ2-1,TRBV2,TRBD1,TGTGCCAGCATTACTACGCCGGGACAGGGAAGATACAATGAGCAGTTCTTC,CASITTPGQGRYNEQFF
few,TRBJ1-5,TRBV5-1,NA,TGCGCCAGCAGCTTTGAGGGGAGCAATCAGCCCCAGCATTTT,CASSFEGSNQPQHF
NA,TRBJ1-1,TRBV7-8,NA,TGTGCCAGCAGCTCGACCGGGTCGAACACTGAAGCTTTCTTT,CASSSTGSNTEAFF
NA,TRBJ1-5,TRBV14,NA,TGTGCCAGCAGCCAAGACAGCCAGCCAAATCAGCCCCAGCATTTT,CASSQDSQPNQPQHF
NA,TRBJ1-3,TRBV18,NA,TGTGCCAGCTCACCACCGCCTGGAAACACCATATATTTT,CASSPPPGNTIYF
NA,TRBJ2-5,TRBV15,NA,TGTGCCACCAGCAGAGATTCTGGGGTCAGCCCGACCCAGTACTTC,CATSRDSGVSPTQYF
NA,TRBJ1-1,TRBV11-2,NA,TGTGCCAGCAACACGAGGGGGGTCTCAGAAGCTTTCTTT,CASNTRGVSEAFF
few,TRBJ1-6,TRBV28,NA,TGTGCCAGCAGTCTACCGGGTTCACCCCTCCACTTT,CASSLPGSPLHF